This TCR beta chain was recovered during a study of technical replicates of blood from a few donors. Sequencing used immunoSEQ multiplex PCR; TCRdb keeps in-frame clones, though not all of them. The sample lists almost 85,000 clones, around 97% occurring once. V dropped 2 bases and J dropped 2 bases, with 15 bases sitting between them. The CDR3 contains 16 residues. CDR1 is MDHEN, CDR2 SYDVKM, per germline. The genes are TRBV28 and TRBJ2-5; D may be TRBD1 (8 bases). Sequencing used T cells isolated from PBMCs. The source is a human donor in good health. CDR3 sequence: CASSLETGEGQETQYF. Written as DNA, the CDR3 is TGTGCCAGCAGTTTAGAGACAGGGGAGGGGCAAGAGACCCAGTACTTC. The variable domain in full, completed from reference TRBV28 and TRBJ2-5, reads DVKVTQSSRYLVKRTGEKVFLECVQDMDHENMFWYRQDPGLGLRLIYFSYDVKMKEKGDIPEGYSVSREKKERFSLILESASTNQTSMYLCASSLETGEGQETQYFGPGTRLLVL.